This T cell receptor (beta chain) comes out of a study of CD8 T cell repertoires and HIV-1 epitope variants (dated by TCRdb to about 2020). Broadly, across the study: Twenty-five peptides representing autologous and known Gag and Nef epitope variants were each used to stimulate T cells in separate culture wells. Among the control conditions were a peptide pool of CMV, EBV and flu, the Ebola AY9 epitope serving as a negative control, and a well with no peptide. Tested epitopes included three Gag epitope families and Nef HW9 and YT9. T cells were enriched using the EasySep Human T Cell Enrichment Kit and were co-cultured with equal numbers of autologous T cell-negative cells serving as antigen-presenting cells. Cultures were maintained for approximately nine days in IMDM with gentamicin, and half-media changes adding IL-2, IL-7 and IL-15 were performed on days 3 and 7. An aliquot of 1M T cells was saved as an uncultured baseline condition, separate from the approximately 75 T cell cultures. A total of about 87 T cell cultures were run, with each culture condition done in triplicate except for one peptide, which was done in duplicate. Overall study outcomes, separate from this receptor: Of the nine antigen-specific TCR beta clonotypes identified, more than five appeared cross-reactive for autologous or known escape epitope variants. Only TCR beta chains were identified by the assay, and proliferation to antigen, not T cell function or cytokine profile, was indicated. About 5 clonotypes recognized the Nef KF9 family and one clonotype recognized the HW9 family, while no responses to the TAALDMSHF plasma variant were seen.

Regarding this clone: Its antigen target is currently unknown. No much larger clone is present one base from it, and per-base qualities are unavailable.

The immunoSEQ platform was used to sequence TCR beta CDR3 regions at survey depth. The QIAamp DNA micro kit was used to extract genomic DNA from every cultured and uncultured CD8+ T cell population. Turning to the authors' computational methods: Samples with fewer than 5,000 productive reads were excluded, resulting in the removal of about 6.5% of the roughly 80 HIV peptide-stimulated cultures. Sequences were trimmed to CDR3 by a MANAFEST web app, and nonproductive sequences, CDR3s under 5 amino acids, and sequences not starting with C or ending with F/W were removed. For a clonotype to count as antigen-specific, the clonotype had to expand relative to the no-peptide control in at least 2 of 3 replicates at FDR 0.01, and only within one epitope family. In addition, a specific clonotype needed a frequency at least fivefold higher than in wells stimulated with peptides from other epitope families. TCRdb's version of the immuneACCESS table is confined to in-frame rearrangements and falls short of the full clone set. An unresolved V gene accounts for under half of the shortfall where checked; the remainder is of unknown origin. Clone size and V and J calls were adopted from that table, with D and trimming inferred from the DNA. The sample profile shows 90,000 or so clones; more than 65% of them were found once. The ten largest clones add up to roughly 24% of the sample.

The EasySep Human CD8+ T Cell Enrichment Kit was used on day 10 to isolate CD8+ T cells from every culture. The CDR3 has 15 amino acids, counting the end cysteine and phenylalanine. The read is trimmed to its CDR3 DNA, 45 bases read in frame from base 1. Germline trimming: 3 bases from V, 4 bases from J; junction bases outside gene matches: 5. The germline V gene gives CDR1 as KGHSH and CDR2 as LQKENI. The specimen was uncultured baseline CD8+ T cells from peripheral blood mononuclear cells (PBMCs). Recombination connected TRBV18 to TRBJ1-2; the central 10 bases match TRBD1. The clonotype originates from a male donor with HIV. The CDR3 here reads CASSPPGTGVYGYTF. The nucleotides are TGTGCCAGCTCACCCCCCGGGACAGGGGTCTATGGCTACACCTTC.